This T cell receptor beta chain was observed in a study of T cell repertoires in cytomegalovirus infection. About this clonotype itself: The target antigen is unknown.

In TCRdb, the reads were re-called with MiXCR into one record per CDR3 protein. Of around 710,000 distinct CDR3 sequences listed, about 28% are singletons. Per germline, CDR1 MNHEY and CDR2 SVGEGT. The CDR3 loop spans 11 amino acids. Trimming took off 6 bases at V and 9 bases at J, with 9 bases between the two ends. The sample was cultured CD8+ T cells from PBMCs, taken from culture after CMV antigen stimulation. The TCR was taken from a human donor in good health (CMV status not recorded). Some clones in this sample may be carry-over from other donors' samples. The chain couples TRBV6-2 or TRBV6-3 to TRBJ1-5; D ambiguous. CDR3 region: CASSSLGPQHF. The CDR3 DNA follows: TGTGCCAGCAGCTCCCTGGGGCCCCAGCATTTT.